This entry is about one TCR beta chain. Antigen specificity is unknown. CDR3 size: 16 residues. V lost 7 bases, J lost 4 bases, and 21 bases lay in between. Per germline, CDR1 MNHNY and CDR2 SVGAGI (reference sequence). The entry originates in a study of PD-1 blockade in classical Hodgkin lymphoma. Notes on the study in general: Baseline TCR diversity was reportedly lower in newly diagnosed patients than healthy donors. CD4+ TCR diversity, unlike CD8+, rose significantly by C4D1.

Assay: immunoSEQ multiplex PCR; the TCRdb copy retains only in-frame clones and omits some. The sample yields 30,000 to 35,000 clones, about 86% seen once. Regarding time point: cycle 4 day 1 (C4D1), after around six weeks of nivolumab. There was relapse after autologous stem cell transplantation in every patient, and there was variation in brentuximab vedotin exposure. Purified CD4+ T cells were obtained from thawed PBMCs through magnetic negative selection. Complete response, partial response or progressive disease was each patient's best response. The sequenced sample was CD4+ T cells from blood, obtained before the fourth cycle of nivolumab. V is TRBV6-6 and J is TRBJ2-3; D is possibly TRBD2 (6 bases). This clonotype was obtained from a human donor with classical Hodgkin lymphoma. The DNA for the CDR3 is TGTGCCAGCACCTTGAGCCGACTAGAGACGTCAGATACGCAGTATTTT. It yields the protein CASTLSRLETSDTQYF.